This entry features one T cell receptor (beta chain) sequence. Its antigen is not identified. The data belong to a study of brain metastases from non-small cell lung cancer. Method: immunoSEQ multiplex PCR; TCRdb's copy keeps in-frame clones and lacks some. The sample consists of 3,500 to 4,500 clones, nearly 90% of them appearing once. Study-level results: Compared with their matched primary tumors, about 62% of brain metastases showed expanded T-cell clones. Compared with primary tumors, brain metastases showed less T-cell infiltration. Metastases had sparse T cells but largely shared repertoires with primaries.

Trimming left V 0 bases short and J 4 bases short, with 8 bases between. CDR3 length: 14 amino acids. Germline V gene data show CDR1 as SNHLY and CDR2 as FYNNEI. V and J are TRBV2 and TRBJ2-3; D gene ambiguous. The specimen was primary lung tumor tissue. This TCR derives from a donor over 35 with non-small cell lung cancer. CDR3 sequence (DNA): TGTGCCAGCAGTGAAGCGCTTCCCCCAGATACGCAGTATTTT. Its translation: CASSEALPPDTQYF. Full variable domain (missing parts from reference TRBV2 and TRBJ2-3): EPEVTQTPSHQVTQMGQEVILRCVPISNHLYFYWYRQILGQKVEFLVSFYNNEISEKSEIFDDQFSVERPDGSNFTLKIRSTKLEDSAMYFCASSEALPPDTQYFGPGTRLTVL.